The rows below give T cell receptor beta chains drawn from one sample of a study of T cells in Graves' hyperthyroidism and ophthalmopathy. TCRdb re-analysed the multiplex PCR reads in MiXCR, keeping a single row per CDR3 protein. The profile covers some 570,000 distinct CDR3 sequences, with roughly a sixth appearing a single time and approximately 16% taken by the ten largest. The sequencing input was blood. The source is a woman younger than 30 with Graves' ophthalmopathy. Both conserved end residues are part of each CDR3. D genes are given only for firm matches. The size entry is marked missing in some rows and otherwise reads once, few, many or a size class.

D	V	size	J	DNA	CDR3
.	TRBV12-3/TRBV12-4	few	TRBJ2-7	TGTGCCAGCAGCTCTACTATCAGTGACGAGCAGTACTTC	CASSSTISDEQYF
.	TRBV6-2/TRBV6-3	many	TRBJ1-1	TGTGCCAGCAACCCCGGGTCAGAGATTGAAGCTTTCTTT	CASNPGSEIEAFF
.	TRBV6-1	few	TRBJ1-3	TGTGCCAGCACTAGTGGGACGCTCCGAATTGGAAACACCATATATTTT	CASTSGTLRIGNTIYF
TRBD1	TRBV2	many	TRBJ1-2	TGTGCCAGCAGTTCCCAGACAGGGAACTATGGCTACACCTTC	CASSSQTGNYGYTF
TRBD1	TRBV29-1	.	TRBJ1-6	TGCAGCGTCCAACCGGGACAGGGAAATTCACCCCTCCACTTT	CSVQPGQGNSPLHF
.	TRBV7-2	many	TRBJ1-1	TGTGCCAGCAGCCCAGGGTTTAGCCGCCACACTGAAGCTTTCTTT	CASSPGFSRHTEAFF
.	TRBV20-1	.	TRBJ2-1	TGCAGTGCGAAAGACCACAATGAGCAGTTCTTC	CSAKDHNEQFF
.	TRBV3-1	many	TRBJ1-2	TGTGCCAGCAGCCACGGAGGGGCCTATGGCTACACCTTC	CASSHGGAYGYTF
TRBD1	TRBV30	once	TRBJ1-1	TGTGCCTGGAGTGTACTGGGACAGGGGGTAATTTTCTCTGAAGCTTTCTTT	CAWSVLGQGVIFSEAFF
.	TRBV9	many	TRBJ2-2	TGTGCCAGCAGCGTAGCTAGAGGCGGGACGAACACCGGGGAGCTGTTTTTT	CASSVARGGTNTGELFF
.	TRBV7-3	.	TRBJ1-1	TGTGCCAGCAGCTTAACTCGGGACACTGAAGCTTTCTTT	CASSLTRDTEAFF
TRBD2	TRBV18	few	TRBJ2-5	TGTGCCAGCTCAACGGGGGGGAGAAAGACCCAGTACTTC	CASSTGGRKTQYF
.	TRBV10-3	few	TRBJ2-7	TGTGCCATCAGTAACCGGGACCCACCTCACGAGCAGTACTTC	CAISNRDPPHEQYF
.	TRBV20-1	few	TRBJ1-4	TGCAGTGCTGGCAGTGAAGGCCGCGCTGAAAAACTGTTTTTT	CSAGSEGRAEKLFF
.	TRBV6-1	many	TRBJ1-1	TGTGCCAGCATGGGGGAAATGAACACTGAAGCTTTCTTT	CASMGEMNTEAFF